This T cell receptor (beta chain) was profiled in a study of immune heterogeneity within non-small cell lung tumors. In a multiplex PCR, 32 V and 13 J primers amplified TCR beta CDR3. MiXCR, run by TCRdb on the multiplex PCR reads, gives a single entry per CDR3 protein. This sample has approximately 9,500 distinct CDR3 sequences, with about 30% found just once. This clonotype was seen at least ten times. The V gene's germline CDR1 is MNHNS and CDR2 SASEGT. The CDR3 runs to 15 residues. Trimming took 5 bases from V and 7 from J; bases not matched to a gene: 7. Bulk tumor genomic DNA was the template, and each sample received 600 ng. Several biopsies per primary tumor, spaced far apart, were taken during surgery. Samples came from untreated patients having curative surgery for newly diagnosed non-small cell lung cancer.

The chain couples TRBV6-1 to TRBJ1-6, with 8 bases fitting TRBD1. The source material was lung tumor tissue. This clonotype was sampled from a woman in her forties or fifties with non-small cell lung cancer. The CDR3: CASSTTTGVNSPLHF. The CDR3 DNA reads TGTGCCAGCAGTACAACGACAGGGGTCAATTCACCCCTCCACTTT.